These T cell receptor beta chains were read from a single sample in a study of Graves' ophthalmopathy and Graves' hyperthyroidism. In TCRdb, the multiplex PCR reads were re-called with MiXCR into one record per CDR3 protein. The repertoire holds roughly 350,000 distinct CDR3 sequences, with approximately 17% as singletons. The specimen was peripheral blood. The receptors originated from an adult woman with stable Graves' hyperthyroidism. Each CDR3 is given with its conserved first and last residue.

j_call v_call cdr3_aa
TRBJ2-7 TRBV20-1 CSASKLTGGLYEQYF
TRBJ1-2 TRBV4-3 CASSQGRKGRSYGYTF
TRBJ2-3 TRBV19 CATGLAGGPELAQYF
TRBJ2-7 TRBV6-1 CAGSEDWWDSDAYEQYF
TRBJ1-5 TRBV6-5 CASSYPGQGANQPQHF
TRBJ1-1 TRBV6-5 CASSYGRGGMNTEAFF
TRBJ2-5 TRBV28 CASSSLVTAETQYF
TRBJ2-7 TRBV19 CASNTGLAYEQYF
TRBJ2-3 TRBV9 CASSWTSGQADTQYF
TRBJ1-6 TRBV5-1 CASSLRTGMSPLHF
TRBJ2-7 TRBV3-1 CASNLPGYEQYF
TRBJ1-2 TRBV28 CASRKEGANYGYTF
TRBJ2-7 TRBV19 CASSLGENEQYF
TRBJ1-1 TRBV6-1 CASSEWAVMNTEAFF
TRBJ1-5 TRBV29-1 CSVEVNSNQPQHF
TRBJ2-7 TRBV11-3 CASSLPPSSSYEQYF
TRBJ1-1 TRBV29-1 CSVEELQAISTEAFF
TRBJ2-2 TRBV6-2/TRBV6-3 CASSPKEEAGALFF
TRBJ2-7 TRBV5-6 CASSQQGDYEQYF
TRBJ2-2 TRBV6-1 CASTPGWARTGELFF
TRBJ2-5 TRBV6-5 CASSLSTGRETQYF
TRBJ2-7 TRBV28 CASSWVGGRVSYEQYF
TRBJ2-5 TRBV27 CASSSTGLAGVETQYF
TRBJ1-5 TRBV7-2 CASSLPGRPQHF
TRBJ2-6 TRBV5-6 CASSRLGTGASGANVLTF
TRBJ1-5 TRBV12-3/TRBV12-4 CASSLLGYGSNQPQHF
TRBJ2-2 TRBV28 CASSPTSGVTGELFF
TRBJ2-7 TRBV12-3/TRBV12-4 CASTMGLAGYEQYF
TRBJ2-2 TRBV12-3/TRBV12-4 CASSPEGAVTGELFF
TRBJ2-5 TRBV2 CASNLIGLQETQYF
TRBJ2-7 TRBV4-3 CASSQAGTSFYEQYF
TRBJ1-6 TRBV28 CASMLRQGRTPLHF
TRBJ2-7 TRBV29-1 CSVERRSGRYEQYF
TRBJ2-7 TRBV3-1 CASSQETSGIYEQYF
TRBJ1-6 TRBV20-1 CSARGGGNSPLHF
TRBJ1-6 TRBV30 CAWTPGMNSPLHF
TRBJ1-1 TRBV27 CASILSWGNTEAFF
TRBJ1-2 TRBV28 CASSAGRQPTNYGYTF
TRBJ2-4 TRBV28 CASSFEGIAKNIKYF
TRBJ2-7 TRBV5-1 CASSFYAHNVAGEVYEQYF
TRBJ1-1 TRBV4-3 CASSQDPGRTEAFF
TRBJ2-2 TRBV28 CASSLKLADTGELFF
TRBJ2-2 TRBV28 CASSLLAGVGTGELFF
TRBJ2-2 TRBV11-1 CASPGHPTGGLTGELFF
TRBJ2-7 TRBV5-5 CASSLIRQDEQYF
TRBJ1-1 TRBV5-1 CASSLDEWGNTEAFF
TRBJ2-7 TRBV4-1 CASSSRAAGVSYEQYF
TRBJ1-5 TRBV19 CASTNLGTYSNQPQHF
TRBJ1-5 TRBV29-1 CSVDERDLSNQPQHF
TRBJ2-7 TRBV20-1 CSARDNRESASSYEQYF
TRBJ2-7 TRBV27 CASSPGGEQYF
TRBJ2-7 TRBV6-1 CASSEVGNLGVYEQYF
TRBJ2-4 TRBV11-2 CASRPIQTTGQVAKNIQYF
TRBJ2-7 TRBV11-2 CASTSLGGTSGAGGEQYF
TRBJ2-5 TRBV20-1 CSASAETQYF